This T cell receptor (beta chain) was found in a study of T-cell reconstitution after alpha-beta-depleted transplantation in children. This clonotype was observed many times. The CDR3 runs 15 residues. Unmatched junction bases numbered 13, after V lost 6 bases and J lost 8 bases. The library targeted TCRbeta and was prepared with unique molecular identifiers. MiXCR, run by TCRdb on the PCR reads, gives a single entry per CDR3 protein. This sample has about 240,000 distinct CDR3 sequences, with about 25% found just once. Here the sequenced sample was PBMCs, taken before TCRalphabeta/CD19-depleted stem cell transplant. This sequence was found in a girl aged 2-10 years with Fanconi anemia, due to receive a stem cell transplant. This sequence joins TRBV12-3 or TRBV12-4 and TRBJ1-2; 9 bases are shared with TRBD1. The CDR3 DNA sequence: TGTGCCAGCAGCCCTTTGGGACAGGGCGGAAGGGGCTACACCTTC. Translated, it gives CASSPLGQGGRGYTF.